This T cell receptor beta chain was recorded in a study of T cell responses to AZD1222 COVID-19 vaccine. Trimming shortened V by 1 base and J by 10 bases, and 13 bases separated the two germline ends. The germline V gene has CDR1 SEHNR and CDR2 FQNEAQ (reference sequence). CDR3 size: 14 residues. Assay used: immunoSEQ multiplex PCR; TCRdb lists only in-frame clones, some missing. The repertoire has around 120,000 clones, approximately 90% of them found once; the top ten carry 6.5% to 9%. The sample in question was peripheral blood, obtained on day 0 of AZD1222 vaccination. The chain combines TRBV7-9 with TRBJ1-4; D not certain. The origin of this receptor is an adult in good health. In DNA, the CDR3 is TGTGCCAGCAGCTTAGGTTCCGGGTACCGAAAACTGTTTTTT. It yields the protein CASSLGSGYRKLFF.